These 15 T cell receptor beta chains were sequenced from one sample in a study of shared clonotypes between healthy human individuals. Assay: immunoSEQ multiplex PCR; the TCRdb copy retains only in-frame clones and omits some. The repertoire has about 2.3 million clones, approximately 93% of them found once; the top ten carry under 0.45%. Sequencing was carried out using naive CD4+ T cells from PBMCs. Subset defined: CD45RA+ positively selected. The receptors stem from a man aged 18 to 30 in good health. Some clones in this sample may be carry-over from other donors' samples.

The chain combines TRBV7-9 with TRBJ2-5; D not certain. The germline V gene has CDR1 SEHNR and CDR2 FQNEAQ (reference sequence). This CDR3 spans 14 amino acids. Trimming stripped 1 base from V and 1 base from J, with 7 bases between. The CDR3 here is CASSLGRFQETQYF. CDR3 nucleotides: TGTGCCAGCAGCTTAGGCAGATTCCAAGAGACCCAGTACTTC.

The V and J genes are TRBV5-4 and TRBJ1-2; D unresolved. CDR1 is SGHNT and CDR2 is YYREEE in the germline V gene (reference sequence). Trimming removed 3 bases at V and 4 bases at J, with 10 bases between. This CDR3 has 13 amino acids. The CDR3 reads CASSSDGAYGYTF. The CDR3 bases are TGTGCCAGCAGCTCCGACGGTGCCTATGGCTACACCTTC. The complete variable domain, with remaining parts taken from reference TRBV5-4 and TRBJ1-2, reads ETGVTQSPTHLIKTRGQQVTLRCSSQSGHNTVSWYQQALGQGPQFIFQYYREEENGRGNFPPRFSGLQFPNYSSELNVNALELDDSALYLCASSSDGAYGYTFGSGTRLTVV.

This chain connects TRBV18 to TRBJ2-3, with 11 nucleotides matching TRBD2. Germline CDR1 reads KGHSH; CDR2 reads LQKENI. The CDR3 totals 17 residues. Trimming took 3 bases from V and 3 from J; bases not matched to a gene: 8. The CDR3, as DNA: TGTGCCAGCTCACCCCTGCTTGCTAGCGGGGGGACAGATACGCAGTATTTT. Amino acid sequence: CASSPLLASGGTDTQYF.

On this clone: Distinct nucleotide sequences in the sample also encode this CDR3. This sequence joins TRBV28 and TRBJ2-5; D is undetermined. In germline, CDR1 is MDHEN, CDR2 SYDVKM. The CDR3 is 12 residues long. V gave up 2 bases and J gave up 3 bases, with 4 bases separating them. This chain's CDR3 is CASSLGEETQYF. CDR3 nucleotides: TGTGCCAGCAGTTTAGGGGAAGAGACCCAGTACTTC.

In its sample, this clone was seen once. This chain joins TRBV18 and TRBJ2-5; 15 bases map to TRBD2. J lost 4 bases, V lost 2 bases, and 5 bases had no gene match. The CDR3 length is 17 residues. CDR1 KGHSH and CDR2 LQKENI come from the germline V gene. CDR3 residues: CASSPSGLAGGSETQYF. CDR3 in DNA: TGTGCCAGCTCACCATCCGGACTAGCGGGAGGGTCAGAGACCCAGTACTTC.

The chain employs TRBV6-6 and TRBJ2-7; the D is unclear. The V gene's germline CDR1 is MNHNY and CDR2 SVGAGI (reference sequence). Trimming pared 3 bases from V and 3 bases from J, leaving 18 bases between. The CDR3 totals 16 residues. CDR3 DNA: TGTGCCAGCAGTTATTCTGGGGTGATTAAAGACTACGAGCAGTACTTC. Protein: CASSYSGVIKDYEQYF.

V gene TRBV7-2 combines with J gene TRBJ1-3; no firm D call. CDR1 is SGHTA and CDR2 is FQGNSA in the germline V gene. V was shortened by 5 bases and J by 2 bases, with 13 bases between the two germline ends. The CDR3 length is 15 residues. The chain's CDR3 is CASSQDRYPGNTIYF. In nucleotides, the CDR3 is TGTGCCAGCAGCCAAGATCGATACCCTGGAAACACCATATATTTT.

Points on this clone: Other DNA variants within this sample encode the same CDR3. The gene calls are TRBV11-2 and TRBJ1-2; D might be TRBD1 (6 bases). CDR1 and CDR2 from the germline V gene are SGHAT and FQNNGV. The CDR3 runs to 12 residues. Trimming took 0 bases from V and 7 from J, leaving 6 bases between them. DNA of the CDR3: TGTGCCAGCAGCTTAGAGGGGGCTGGCTACACCTTC. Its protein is CASSLEGAGYTF.

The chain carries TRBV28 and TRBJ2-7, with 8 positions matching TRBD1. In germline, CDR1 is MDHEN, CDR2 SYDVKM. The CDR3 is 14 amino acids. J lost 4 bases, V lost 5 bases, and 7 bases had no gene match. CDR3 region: CASSPSGGYYEQYF. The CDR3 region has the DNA TGTGCCAGCAGTCCCTCAGGGGGCTATTACGAGCAGTACTTC.

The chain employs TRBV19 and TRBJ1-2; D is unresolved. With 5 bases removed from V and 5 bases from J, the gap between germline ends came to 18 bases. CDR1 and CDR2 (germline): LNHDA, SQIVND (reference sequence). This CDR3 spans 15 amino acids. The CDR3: CASSPQPGSRYGYTF. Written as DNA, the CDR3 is TGTGCCAGTAGTCCTCAACCGGGCTCGAGGTATGGCTACACCTTC.

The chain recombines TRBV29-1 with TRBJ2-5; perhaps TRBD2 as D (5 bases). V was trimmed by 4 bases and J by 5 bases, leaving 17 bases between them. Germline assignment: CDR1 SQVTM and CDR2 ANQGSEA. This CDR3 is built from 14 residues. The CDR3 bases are TGCAGCGTTGGGTCTGGCGGGTTTAGGGAGACCCAGTACTTC. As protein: CSVGSGGFRETQYF.

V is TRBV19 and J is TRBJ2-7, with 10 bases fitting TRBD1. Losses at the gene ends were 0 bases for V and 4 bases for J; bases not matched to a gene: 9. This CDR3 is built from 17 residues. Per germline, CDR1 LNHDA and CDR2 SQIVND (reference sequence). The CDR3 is CASSIDSGDRGSYEQYF. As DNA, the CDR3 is TGTGCCAGTAGTATAGACTCGGGGGACAGGGGCTCTTACGAGCAGTACTTC. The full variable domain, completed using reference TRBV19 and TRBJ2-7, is DGGITQSPKYLFRKEGQNVTLSCEQNLNHDAMYWYRQDPGQGLRLIYYSQIVNDFQKGDIAEGYSVSREKKESFPLTVTSAQKNPTAFYLCASSIDSGDRGSYEQYFGPGTRLTVT.

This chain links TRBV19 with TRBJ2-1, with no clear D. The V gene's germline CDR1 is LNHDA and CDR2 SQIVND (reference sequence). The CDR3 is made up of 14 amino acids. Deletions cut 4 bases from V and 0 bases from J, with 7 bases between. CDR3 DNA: TGTGCCAGTAGTACTCGAGCCTCCTACAATGAGCAGTTCTTC. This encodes CASSTRASYNEQFF.

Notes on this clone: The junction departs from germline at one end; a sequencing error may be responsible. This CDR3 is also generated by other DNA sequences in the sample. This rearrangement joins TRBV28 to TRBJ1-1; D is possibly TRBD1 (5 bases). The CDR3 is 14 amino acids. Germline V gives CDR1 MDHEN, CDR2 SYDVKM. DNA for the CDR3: TGTGCCAGCAGCATCGGACTAAGGGGCACTGAGGCTTTCTTT. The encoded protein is CASSIGLRGTEAFF.

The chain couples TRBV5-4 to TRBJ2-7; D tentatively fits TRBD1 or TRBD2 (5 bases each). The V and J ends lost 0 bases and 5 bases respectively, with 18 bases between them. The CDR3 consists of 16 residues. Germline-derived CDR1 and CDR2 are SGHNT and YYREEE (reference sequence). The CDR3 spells CASSLGLGTARNEQYF. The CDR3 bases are TGTGCCAGCAGCTTGGGGTTGGGGACCGCGCGTAACGAGCAGTACTTC. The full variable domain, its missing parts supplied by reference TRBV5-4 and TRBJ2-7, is ETGVTQSPTHLIKTRGQQVTLRCSSQSGHNTVSWYQQALGQGPQFIFQYYREEENGRGNFPPRFSGLQFPNYSSELNVNALELDDSALYLCASSLGLGTARNEQYFGPGTRLTVT.